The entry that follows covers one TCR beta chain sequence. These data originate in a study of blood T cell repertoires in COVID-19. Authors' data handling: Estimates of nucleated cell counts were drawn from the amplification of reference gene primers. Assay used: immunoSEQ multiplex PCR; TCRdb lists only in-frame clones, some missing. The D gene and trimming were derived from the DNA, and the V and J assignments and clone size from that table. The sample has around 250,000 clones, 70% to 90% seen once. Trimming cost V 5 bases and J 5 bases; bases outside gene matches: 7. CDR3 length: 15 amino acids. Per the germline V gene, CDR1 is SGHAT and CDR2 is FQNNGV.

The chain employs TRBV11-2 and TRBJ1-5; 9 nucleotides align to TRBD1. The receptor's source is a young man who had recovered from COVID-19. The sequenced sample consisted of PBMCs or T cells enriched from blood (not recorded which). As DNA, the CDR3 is TGTGCCAGCAGCCCTGGGACAGGGATTGATCAGCCCCAGCATTTT. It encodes CASSPGTGIDQPQHF.